This T cell receptor (beta chain) derives from a study of blood T cell repertoires in COVID-19 (dated by TCRdb to the early 2020s). Regarding the complete study: Samples from collaborators originated in the United States, Italy and Spain and spanned both the acute and convalescent phases of COVID-19. The repertoires were released in a freely available public database intended as a resource for research on the immune response to SARS-CoV-2. The dataset comprised deeply sampled blood TCRbeta repertoires from subjects exposed to, actively infected with, or recovered from COVID-19. Nearly every sample came with metadata listing a de-identified subject ID, COVID-19 status, age in years and sex. The material from the prospective study consisted of cDNA or gDNA derived from T cells, B-cell-depleted T cells, or PBMCs. Where available, HLA class I and class II types were obtained from metadata supplied by the sample provider rather than from assay-based typing. The samples were drawn from two sources: the first 160 participants of the ongoing ImmuneRACE study, and 1,254 subjects contributed by 6 global collaborators.

TCRbeta CDR3 regions were amplified from genomic DNA by means of the immunoSEQ Assay, a bias-controlled multiplex PCR. The original methods were these. The number of nucleated cells in each sample was estimated by amplification of reference gene primers within the assay. Sequence reads were collapsed and filtered to measure the absolute abundance of every unique TCRbeta CDR3 rearrangement. Productive Simpson clonality was computed per sample as the square root of Simpson's diversity index over productive rearrangements. Imported from immuneACCESS, the table was reduced by TCRdb to in-frame sequences with V and J called. These copies leave out some clones; in studies compared against another copy, an unresolved V gene accounts for under half, and the cause of the remainder is not known. V and J calls and clone size are given by that table; D and trimming were obtained from the DNA. The sample profile shows 160,000 or so clones; 87% of them were found once. The ten largest clones represent around 10% of the sample.

The research as a whole found: How much clinical and demographic metadata was included differed by source and by participant, and the metadata was provided uncurated.

One collaborating source in Seattle enrolled patients during active infection and followed them longitudinally through the course of disease. Each collaborating institution followed its own protocols to collect whole blood in K2EDTA tubes. For TCRbeta analysis, collaborator samples were shipped as frozen whole blood, as isolated PBMCs, or as DNA extracted from either sample type. The germline V gene specifies SGHTA as CDR1 and FQGTGA as CDR2. V is cut back by 5 bases and J by 9 bases, with 8 bases in the junction unmatched. The CDR3 contains 15 residues, cysteine and phenylalanine counted. Kept here is only the CDR3 DNA, which spans 45 bases and is read in frame from base 1. This clone was counted only a few times. The antigen this receptor binds is unknown. The sample holds no much larger clone one base away, and base qualities are not on file.

The receptor chain draws on TRBV7-3 and TRBJ1-6, with TRBD1 identical over 9 junction bases. The sequence derives from a woman aged 70-85 years with COVID-19, enrolled during active disease. The sequencing sample was made of peripheral blood. The CDR3 protein: CASSKEMTGGSPLHF. The DNA reads as follows: TGTGCCAGCAGCAAAGAAATGACAGGGGGTTCACCCCTCCACTTT.